These 9 T cell receptor beta chains originate from one sample sequenced in a study of shared clonotypes between healthy human individuals. Naive-designated CD8 cells lacked CD45RO, were positively enriched for CCR7, and omitted terminally differentiated effector memory CD45RA+ cells. The repertoire was sequenced with immunoSEQ multiplex PCR; TCRdb's copy has only in-frame clones and lacks some. Of approximately 840,000 clones in the sample, 95% to 97% were seen once. Sequencing was done on a sample of naive CD8+ T cells sorted from blood. The source is a man between 25 and 39 years old in good health.

About this clone: At the DNA level, this CDR3 is encoded by other sequences in the same sample as well. The chain is built from TRBV5-1 and TRBJ2-7; the match to TRBD1 covers 10 bases. Per germline, CDR1 SGHRS and CDR2 YFSETQ. The junction had 2 bases not matched to a gene; V was cut back by 0 bases and J by 2 bases. CDR3 length: 15 amino acids. The CDR3 loop is CASSLGTGGTYEQYF. The CDR3, as DNA: TGCGCCAGCAGCTTGGGGACAGGGGGAACCTACGAGCAGTACTTC.

The chain employs TRBV7-9 and TRBJ2-7; possible D gene TRBD1, 6 bases. CDR3 length equals 13 residues. V lost 6 bases to trimming and J lost 3 bases, with 12 bases between them. CDR1 and CDR2 from the germline V gene are SEHNR and FQNEAQ (reference sequence). The CDR3 DNA is TGTGCCAGCAGTCTAGGGGGAGACTACGAGCAGTACTTC. Translation gives CASSLGGDYEQYF.

V usage is TRBV21-1 and J usage is TRBJ2-7; the table's D call TRBD2 went unverified against the DNA. TRBV21-1 is given as a pseudogene. The CDR3 runs to 13 residues. CDR3 residues: CARAGVISYEQYF. Written as DNA, the CDR3 is TGTGCCAGAGCCGGGGTCATCTCCTACGAGCAGTACTTC.

The J gene is TRBJ2-3, the V gene TRBV15, with 14 bases identical to TRBD2. J lost 4 bases, V lost 4 bases, and 13 bases had no gene match. In germline, CDR1 is LNHNV, CDR2 YYDKDF (reference sequence). This CDR3 has 19 amino acids. Here the CDR3 DNA reads TGTGCCACCAGCAACCCCCATGAGGGACTAGCGGGAGCAGCAGATACGCAGTATTTT. Translation gives CATSNPHEGLAGAADTQYF.

A remark on this clone: Other DNA sequences within the sample encode an identical CDR3. CDR3: CASSPGDNEQFF. The CDR3 DNA is TGTGCCAGCAGCCCTGGGGACAATGAGCAGTTCTTC. The rearrangement links TRBV9 to TRBJ2-1; D is undetermined. Trimming left V 4 bases short and J 5 bases short, with 7 bases between. The CDR3 runs 12 residues. The germline V gene encodes CDR1 SGDLS and CDR2 YYNGEE. The entire variable domain, with the rest obtained from reference TRBV9 and TRBJ2-1, is as follows: DSGVTQTPKHLITATGQRVTLRCSPRSGDLSVYWYQQSLDQGLQFLIQYYNGEERAKGNILERFSAQQFPDLHSELNLSSLELGDSALYFCASSPGDNEQFFGPGTRLTVL.

This clone was counted a single time. The rearrangement joins TRBV6-5 to TRBJ2-1, with 9 nucleotides matching TRBD1. There are 15 residues in the CDR3. The trim removed 7 bases at V and 5 bases at J, leaving 9 bases unmatched. Germline assignment: CDR1 MNHEY and CDR2 SVGAGI. This chain's CDR3 is CASTNEGTGHNEQFF. The CDR3 DNA reads as TGTGCCAGCACCAACGAGGGGACAGGGCACAATGAGCAGTTCTTC.

The rearrangement links TRBV7-9 to TRBJ2-2, with D perhaps TRBD1 or TRBD2 (6 bases each). Trimming left V 2 bases short and J 3 bases short, with 13 bases between. This CDR3 comprises 16 residues. CDR1 SEHNR and CDR2 FQNEAQ come from the germline V gene (reference sequence). The CDR3 DNA reads as TGTGCCAGCAGCTTACCCGGGGGCTTCTACACCGGGGAGCTGTTTTTT. Translated, it gives CASSLPGGFYTGELFF.

CDR3 region: CASSLAGRAYEQFF. The CDR3 DNA follows: TGTGCCAGCAGTTTAGCCGGGAGGGCCTATGAGCAGTTCTTC. This chain joins TRBV27 and TRBJ2-1, with 8 bases lining up with TRBD2. CDR3 size: 14 residues. V shed 2 bases, J shed 8 bases, and the junction held 5 bases outside the gene matches. CDR1 and CDR2 (germline): MNHEY, SMNVEV (reference sequence).

V is TRBV2 and J is TRBJ2-7; the D call may be TRBD1 or TRBD2 (5 bases each). V was clipped by 5 bases and J by 0 bases, with 14 bases between them. Germline V CDR1 and CDR2: SNHLY, FYNNEI. The CDR3 totals 15 residues. The DNA for the CDR3 is TGTGCCAGCAGTTTCCCCGGGACGGACTCCTACGAGCAGTACTTC. This translates into CASSFPGTDSYEQYF.